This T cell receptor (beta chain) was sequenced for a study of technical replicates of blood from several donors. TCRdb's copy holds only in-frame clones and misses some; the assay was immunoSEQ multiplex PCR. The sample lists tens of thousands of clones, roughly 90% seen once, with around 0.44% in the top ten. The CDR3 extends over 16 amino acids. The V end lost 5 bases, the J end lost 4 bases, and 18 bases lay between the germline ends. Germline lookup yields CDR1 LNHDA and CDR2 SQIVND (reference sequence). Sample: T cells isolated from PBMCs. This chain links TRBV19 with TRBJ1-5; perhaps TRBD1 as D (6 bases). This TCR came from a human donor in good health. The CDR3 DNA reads TGTGCCAGTAGTCAACAGGGAGATTTATGGAATCAGCCCCAGCATTTT. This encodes CASSQQGDLWNQPQHF.